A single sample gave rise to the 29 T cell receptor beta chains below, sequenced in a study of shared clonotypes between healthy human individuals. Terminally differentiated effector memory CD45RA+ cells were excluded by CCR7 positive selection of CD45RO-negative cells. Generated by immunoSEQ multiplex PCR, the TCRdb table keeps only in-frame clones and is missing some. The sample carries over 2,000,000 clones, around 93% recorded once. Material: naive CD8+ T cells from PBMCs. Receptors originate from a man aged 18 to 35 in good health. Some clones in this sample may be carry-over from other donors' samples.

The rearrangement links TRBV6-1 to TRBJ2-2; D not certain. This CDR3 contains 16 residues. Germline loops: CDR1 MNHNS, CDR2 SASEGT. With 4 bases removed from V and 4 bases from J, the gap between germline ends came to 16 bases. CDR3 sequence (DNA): TGTGCCAGCAGTGTCCATCTGAGGAACCCCACCGGGGAGCTGTTTTTT. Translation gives CASSVHLRNPTGELFF.

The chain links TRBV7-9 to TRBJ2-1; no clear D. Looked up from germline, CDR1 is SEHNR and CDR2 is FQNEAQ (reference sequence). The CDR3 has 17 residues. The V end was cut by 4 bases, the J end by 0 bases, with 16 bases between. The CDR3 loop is CASSSIGPLSSYNEQFF. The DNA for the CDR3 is TGTGCCAGCAGCTCCATCGGACCCTTAAGCTCCTACAATGAGCAGTTCTTC.

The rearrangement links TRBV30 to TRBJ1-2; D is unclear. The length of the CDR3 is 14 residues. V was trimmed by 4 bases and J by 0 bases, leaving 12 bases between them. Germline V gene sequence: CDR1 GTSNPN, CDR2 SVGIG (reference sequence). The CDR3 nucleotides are TGTGCCTGGATTCACCGGGGAGCTAACTATGGCTACACCTTC. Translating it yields CAWIHRGANYGYTF.

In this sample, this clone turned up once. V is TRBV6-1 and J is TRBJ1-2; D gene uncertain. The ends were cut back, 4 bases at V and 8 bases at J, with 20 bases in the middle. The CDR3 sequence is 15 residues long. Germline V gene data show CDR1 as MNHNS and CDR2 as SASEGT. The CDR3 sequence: CASSGLGRSEGGYTF. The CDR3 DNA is TGTGCCAGCAGTGGCCTCGGCAGGTCCGAAGGGGGCTACACCTTC.

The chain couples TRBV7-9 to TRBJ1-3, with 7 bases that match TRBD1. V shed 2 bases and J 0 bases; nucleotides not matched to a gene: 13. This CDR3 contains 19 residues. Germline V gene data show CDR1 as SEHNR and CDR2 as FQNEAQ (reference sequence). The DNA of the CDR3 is TGTGCCAGCAGCTTACGATCCTTGGACAGGCAAAGCTCTGGAAACACCATATATTTT. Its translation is CASSLRSLDRQSSGNTIYF.

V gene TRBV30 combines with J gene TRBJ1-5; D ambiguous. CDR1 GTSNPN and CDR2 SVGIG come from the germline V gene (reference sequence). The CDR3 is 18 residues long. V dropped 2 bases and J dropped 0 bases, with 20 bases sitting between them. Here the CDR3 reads CAWSPGRLFTLSNQPQHF. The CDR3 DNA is TGTGCCTGGAGTCCCGGACGCCTTTTCACCCTTAGCAATCAGCCCCAGCATTTT.

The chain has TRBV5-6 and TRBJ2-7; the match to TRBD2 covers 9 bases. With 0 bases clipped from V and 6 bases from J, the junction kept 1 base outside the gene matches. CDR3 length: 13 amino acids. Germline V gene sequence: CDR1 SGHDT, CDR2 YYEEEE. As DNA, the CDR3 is TGTGCCAGCAGCTTGGGACTAGCGGTCGAGCAGTACTTC. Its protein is CASSLGLAVEQYF.

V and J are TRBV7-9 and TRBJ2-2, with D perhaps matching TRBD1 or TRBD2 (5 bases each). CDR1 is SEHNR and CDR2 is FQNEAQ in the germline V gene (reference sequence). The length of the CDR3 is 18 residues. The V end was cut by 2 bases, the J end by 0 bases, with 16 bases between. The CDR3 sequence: CASSLLGTGLANTGELFF. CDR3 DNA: TGTGCCAGCAGCTTATTGGGAACAGGACTGGCGAACACCGGGGAGCTGTTTTTT. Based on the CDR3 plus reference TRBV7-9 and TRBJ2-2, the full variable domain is DTGVSQNPRHKITKRGQNVTFRCDPISEHNRLYWYRQTLGQGPEFLTYFQNEAQLEKSRLLSDRFSAERPKGSFSTLEIQRTEQGDSAMYLCASSLLGTGLANTGELFFGEGSRLTVL.

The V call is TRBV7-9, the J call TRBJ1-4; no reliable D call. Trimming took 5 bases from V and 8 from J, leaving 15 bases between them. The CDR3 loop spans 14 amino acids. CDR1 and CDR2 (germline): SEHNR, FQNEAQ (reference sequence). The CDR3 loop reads CASSDISGFEKLFF. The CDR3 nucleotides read TGTGCCAGCAGCGATATATCGGGTTTCGAAAAACTGTTTTTT.

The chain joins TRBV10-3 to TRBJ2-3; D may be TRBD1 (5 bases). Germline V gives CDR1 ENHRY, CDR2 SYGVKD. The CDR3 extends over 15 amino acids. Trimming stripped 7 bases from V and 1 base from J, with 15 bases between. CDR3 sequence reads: CAIKGLGFGTDTQYF. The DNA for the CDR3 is TGTGCCATCAAGGGGCTAGGATTCGGCACAGATACGCAGTATTTT.

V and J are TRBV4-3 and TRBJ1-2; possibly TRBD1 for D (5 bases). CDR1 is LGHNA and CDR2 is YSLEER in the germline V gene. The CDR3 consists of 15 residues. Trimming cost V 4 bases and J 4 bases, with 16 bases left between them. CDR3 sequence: CASSPEYRIGYGYTF. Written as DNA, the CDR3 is TGCGCCAGCAGCCCAGAATACAGGATCGGCTATGGCTACACCTTC.

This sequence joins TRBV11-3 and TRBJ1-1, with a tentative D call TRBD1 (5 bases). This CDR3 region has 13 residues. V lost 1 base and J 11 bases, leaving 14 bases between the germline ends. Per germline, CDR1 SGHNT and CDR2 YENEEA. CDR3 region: CASSLGRDYDAFF. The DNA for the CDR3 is TGTGCCAGCAGCTTAGGGCGGGACTACGACGCTTTCTTT.

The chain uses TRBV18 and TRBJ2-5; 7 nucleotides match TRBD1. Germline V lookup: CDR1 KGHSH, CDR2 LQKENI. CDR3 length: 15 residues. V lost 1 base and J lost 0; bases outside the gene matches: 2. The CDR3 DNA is TGTGCCAGCTCACCACTAGACAGGGACCAAGAGACCCAGTACTTC. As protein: CASSPLDRDQETQYF.

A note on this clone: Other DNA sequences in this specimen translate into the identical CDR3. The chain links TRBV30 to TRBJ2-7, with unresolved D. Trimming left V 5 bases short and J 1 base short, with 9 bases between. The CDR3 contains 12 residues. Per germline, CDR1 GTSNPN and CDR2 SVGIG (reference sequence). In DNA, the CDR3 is TGTGCCTGGGGGTTAGGGTCCTACGAGCAGTACTTC. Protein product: CAWGLGSYEQYF.

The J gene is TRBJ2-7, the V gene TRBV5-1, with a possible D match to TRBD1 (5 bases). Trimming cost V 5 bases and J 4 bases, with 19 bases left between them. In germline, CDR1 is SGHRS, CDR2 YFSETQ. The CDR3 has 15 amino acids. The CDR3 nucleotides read TGCGCCAGCAGAACCCTCCCGGACACCCTATACGAGCAGTACTTC. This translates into CASRTLPDTLYEQYF.

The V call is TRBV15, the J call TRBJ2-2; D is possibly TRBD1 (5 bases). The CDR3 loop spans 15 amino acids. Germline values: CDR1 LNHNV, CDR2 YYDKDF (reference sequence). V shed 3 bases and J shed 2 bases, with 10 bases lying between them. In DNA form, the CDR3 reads TGTGCCACCAGCAGCGGCCAGGGTAACACCGGGGAGCTGTTTTTT. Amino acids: CATSSGQGNTGELFF.

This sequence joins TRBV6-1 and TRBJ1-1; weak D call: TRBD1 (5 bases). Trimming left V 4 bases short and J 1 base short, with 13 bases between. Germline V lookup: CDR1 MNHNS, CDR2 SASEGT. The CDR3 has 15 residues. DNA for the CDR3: TGTGCCAGCAGTGGAACCGGGGGGGGGAACACTGAAGCTTTCTTT. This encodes CASSGTGGGNTEAFF.

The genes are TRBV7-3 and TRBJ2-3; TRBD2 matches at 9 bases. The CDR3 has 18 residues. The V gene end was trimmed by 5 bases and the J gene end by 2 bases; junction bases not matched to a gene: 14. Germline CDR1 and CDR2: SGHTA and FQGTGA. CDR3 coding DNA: TGTGCCAGCAGCCAGCCCCAAGGGCGGGAGGGCCACACAGATACGCAGTATTTT. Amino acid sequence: CASSQPQGREGHTDTQYF.

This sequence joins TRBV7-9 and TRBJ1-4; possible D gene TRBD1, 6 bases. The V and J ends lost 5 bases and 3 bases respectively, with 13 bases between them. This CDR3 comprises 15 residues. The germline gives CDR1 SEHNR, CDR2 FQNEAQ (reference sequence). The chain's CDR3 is CASSQKGGPNEKLFF. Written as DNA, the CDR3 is TGTGCCAGCAGCCAAAAAGGGGGTCCTAATGAAAAACTGTTTTTT.

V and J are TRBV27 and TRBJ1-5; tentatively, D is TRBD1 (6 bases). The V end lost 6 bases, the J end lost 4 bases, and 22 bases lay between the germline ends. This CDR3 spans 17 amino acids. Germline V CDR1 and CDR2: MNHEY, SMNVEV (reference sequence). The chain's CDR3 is CASSQTGYTGANQPQHF. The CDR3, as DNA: TGTGCCAGCAGCCAAACGGGCTACACGGGGGCTAATCAGCCCCAGCATTTT.

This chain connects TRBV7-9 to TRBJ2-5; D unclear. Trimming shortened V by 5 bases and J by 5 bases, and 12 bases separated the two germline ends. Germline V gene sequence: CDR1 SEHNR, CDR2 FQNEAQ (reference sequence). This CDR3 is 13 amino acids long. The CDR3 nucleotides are TGTGCCAGCAGCATGGGTCTGGGGGAGACCCAGTACTTC. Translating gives CASSMGLGETQYF.

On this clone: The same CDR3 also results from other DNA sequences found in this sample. The CDR3 nucleotides read TGTGCCAGCAGCTTAGGGACAGGGGGCGAGCAGTACTTC. As protein: CASSLGTGGEQYF. This rearrangement joins TRBV7-9 to TRBJ2-7; 10 bases fit TRBD1. CDR3 length: 13 amino acids. Germline CDR1 is SEHNR and CDR2 is FQNEAQ (reference sequence). The V segment lost 1 base and the J segment 6 bases; nucleotides outside the gene matches: 0.

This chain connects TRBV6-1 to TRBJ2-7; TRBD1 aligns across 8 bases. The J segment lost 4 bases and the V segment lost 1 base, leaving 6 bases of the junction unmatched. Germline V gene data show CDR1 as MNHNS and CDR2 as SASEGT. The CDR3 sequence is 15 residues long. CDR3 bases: TGTGCCAGCAGTGAAGGACAGGGGCTTCGGTACGAGCAGTACTTC. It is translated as CASSEGQGLRYEQYF.

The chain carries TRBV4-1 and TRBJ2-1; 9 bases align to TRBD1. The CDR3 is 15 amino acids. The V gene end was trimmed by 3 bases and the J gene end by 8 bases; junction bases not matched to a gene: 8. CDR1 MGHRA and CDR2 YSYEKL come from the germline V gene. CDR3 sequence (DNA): TGCGCCAGCAGCCACCCCGGGACAGGGAACGATGAGCAGTTCTTC. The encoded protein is CASSHPGTGNDEQFF.

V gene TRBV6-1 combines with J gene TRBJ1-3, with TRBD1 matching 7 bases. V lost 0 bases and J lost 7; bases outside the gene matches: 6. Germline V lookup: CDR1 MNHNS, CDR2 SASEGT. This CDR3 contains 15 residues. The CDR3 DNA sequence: TGTGCCAGCAGTGAAGCAGAGGCAGGGGGTAACACCATATATTTT. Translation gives CASSEAEAGGNTIYF.

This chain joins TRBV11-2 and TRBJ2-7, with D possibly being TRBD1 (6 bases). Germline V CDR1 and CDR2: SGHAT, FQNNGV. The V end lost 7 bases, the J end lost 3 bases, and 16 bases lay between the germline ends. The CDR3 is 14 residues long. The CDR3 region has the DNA TGTGCCAGCAAGCTAGGGGGAGCCTTCTACGAGCAGTACTTC. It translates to CASKLGGAFYEQYF.

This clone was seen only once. The CDR3 DNA sequence: TGTGCCAGCAGTTGGTTGCGGGAGGCTGGGGAGACCCAGTACTTC. Translated, it gives CASSWLREAGETQYF. The chain joins TRBV28 to TRBJ2-5; 8 bases fit TRBD2. The length of the CDR3 is 15 residues. V gave up 4 bases and J gave up 5 bases; unmatched junction bases: 9. The germline V gene encodes CDR1 MDHEN and CDR2 SYDVKM.

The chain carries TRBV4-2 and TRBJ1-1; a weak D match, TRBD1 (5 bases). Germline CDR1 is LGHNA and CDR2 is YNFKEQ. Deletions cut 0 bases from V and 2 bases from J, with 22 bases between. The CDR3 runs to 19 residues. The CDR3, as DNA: TGTGCCAGCAGCCAAGAGGGGGGTCACACGGAGGCGGGAAACACTGAAGCTTTCTTT. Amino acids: CASSQEGGHTEAGNTEAFF.

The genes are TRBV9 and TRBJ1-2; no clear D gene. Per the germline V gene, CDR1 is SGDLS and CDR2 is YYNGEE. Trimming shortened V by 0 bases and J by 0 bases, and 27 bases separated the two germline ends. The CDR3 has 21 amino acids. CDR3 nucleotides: TGTGCCAGCAGCGTAGGCTCTGGGTCGGGTACCAAACCCTCAGCTAACTATGGCTACACCTTC. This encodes CASSVGSGSGTKPSANYGYTF. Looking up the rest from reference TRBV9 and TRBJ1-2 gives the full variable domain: DSGVTQTPKHLITATGQRVTLRCSPRSGDLSVYWYQQSLDQGLQFLIQYYNGEERAKGNILERFSAQQFPDLHSELNLSSLELGDSALYFCASSVGSGSGTKPSANYGYTFGSGTRLTVV.